This is a list of T cell receptor beta chains from one sample in a study of CD8 T cells in ankylosing spondylitis. MiXCR, run by TCRdb on the 5' RACE reads, gives a single entry per CDR3 protein. The sample has 250,000 or so distinct CDR3 sequences, more than 20% seen once. Sequencing input: blood, either unsorted or a sorted T cell fraction (not recorded which). The source of these receptors is a male donor with ankylosing spondylitis or in good health (not recorded which). The CDR3 runs from the conserved cysteine through the conserved F or W. A D gene is named only where the DNA matches it firmly. Rows give clone size only sometimes, using once, few, many, or a class for an expanded clone.

d_call clone_size j_call v_call cdr3_nt cdr3_aa
. . TRBJ2-3 TRBV4-2 TGTGCCAGCAGGGACCATAGTACTAGGCCAGATACGCAGTATTTT CASRDHSTRPDTQYF
. few TRBJ2-6 TRBV29-1 TGCAGCGCGACAGCTGGGGCCAACGTCCTGACTTTC CSATAGANVLTF
. many TRBJ2-1 TRBV11-2 TGTGCCAGCAGCGCCGGGACCGGGCGATTCTTC CASSAGTGRFF
TRBD1 many TRBJ1-1 TRBV12-3/TRBV12-4 TGTGCCAGCAGCGACAGGGTGAACACTGAAGCTTTCTTT CASSDRVNTEAFF
. many TRBJ1-1 TRBV29-1 TGCAGCGTTCGCTGGGGGATCACCACTGAAGCTTTCTTT CSVRWGITTEAFF
. many TRBJ1-2 TRBV9 TGTGCCAGCAGCGTAGACCCCAACTATGGCTACACCTTC CASSVDPNYGYTF
. many TRBJ2-2 TRBV9 TGTGCCAGCAGCGTCTCACGAGACAGGTCTATGCGCCGGAACACCGGGGAGCTGTTTTTT CASSVSRDRSMRRNTGELFF
TRBD2 . TRBJ2-7 TRBV20-1 TGCAGTGCTAGAGGAACTAGCGGGGGTGCCTACGAGCAGTACTTC CSARGTSGGAYEQYF
TRBD1 few TRBJ2-5 TRBV6-7 TGTGCCAGCAGTTACTCGAACGGGACAGGAGAAGAGACCCAGTACTTC CASSYSNGTGEETQYF
. . TRBJ2-1 TRBV12-3/TRBV12-4 TGTGCCAGCAGTTTTAAGAGAATCCGGGGGAGTGAGCAGTTCTTC CASSFKRIRGSEQFF
. many TRBJ2-1 TRBV5-6 TGTGCCAGCAGCCAGCAGATAGCTGGGAATGAGCAGTTCTTC CASSQQIAGNEQFF
. . TRBJ2-1 TRBV12-2 . CASRLVLWGRGTYNEQFF
. few TRBJ2-4 TRBV18 TGTGCCAGCTCACCACCGTCCAGGGTGGACATTCAGTACTTC CASSPPSRVDIQYF
TRBD2 . TRBJ2-3 TRBV2 TGTGCCAGCCTGGGACTACTGCATCTCACAGATACGCAGTATTTT CASLGLLHLTDTQYF
TRBD1 many TRBJ2-2 TRBV29-1 TGCAGCGTTGATCAAACAGGGGGCACCGGGGAGCTGTTTTTT CSVDQTGGTGELFF
TRBD1 once TRBJ1-1 TRBV10-3 TGTGCCATCAGAGGGACAGATAACACTGAAGCTTTCTTT CAIRGTDNTEAFF
TRBD1 . TRBJ2-5 TRBV7-8 TGTGCCAGCAGCAAGGGGGCTGGGGTCCAAGAGACCCAGTACTTC CASSKGAGVQETQYF
. many TRBJ2-3 TRBV29-1 TGCAGCGTCCAACAGGGAGGGGCCCCCACAGATACGCAGTATTTT CSVQQGGAPTDTQYF
. . TRBJ2-3 TRBV24-1 TGTGCCACCAGTGGTGAGGGCACAGATACGCAGTATTTT CATSGEGTDTQYF
. . TRBJ1-5 TRBV20-1 TGCAGTGCACGGGGGATCAATCAGCCCCAGCATTTT CSARGINQPQHF
TRBD1 few TRBJ2-1 TRBV29-1 TGCAGCGTCTACAGGGGCTCCTACAATGAGCAGTTCTTC CSVYRGSYNEQFF
TRBD2 few TRBJ2-1 TRBV20-1 TGCAGTGCTAGAGTGACAGGACTAGCGGGGGGCCTGTTCTTC CSARVTGLAGGLFF
TRBD1 many TRBJ2-7 TRBV5-6 TGTGCCAGCAGCTTAAGACCCCCCCCGGACAGGGTCAGGTACGAGCAGTACTTC CASSLRPPPDRVRYEQYF
TRBD2 many TRBJ2-3 TRBV20-1 TGCAGTGCTGGGGGATCGGTAGCGGGAGGACAAACGGGGTATTTT CSAGGSVAGGQTGYF
. many TRBJ1-6 TRBV5-1 TGCGCCAGCAGCCTGACACGAGATTCACCCCTCCACTTT CASSLTRDSPLHF
. many TRBJ2-7 TRBV3-1 TGTGCCAGCAGCCAAAAGGGCGGCGAGCAGTACTTC CASSQKGGEQYF
TRBD2 . TRBJ2-5 TRBV7-2 TGTGCCAGCAGCCGGGGCACTAGCGGGGGCGAGGAGACCCAGTACTTC CASSRGTSGGEETQYF
TRBD1 few TRBJ1-1 TRBV20-1 TGCAGTGCTAGTTCCCGCGACAGGGGATACACTGAAGCTTTCTTT CSASSRDRGYTEAFF
TRBD2 many TRBJ2-7 TRBV20-1 TGCAGTGCTGGGACTAGCGACGAGCAGTACTTC CSAGTSDEQYF
TRBD2 many TRBJ2-1 TRBV12-3/TRBV12-4 TGTGCCAGCAGTTTAAGGGTAAGCGGGACCCGCTACAACGAGCAGTTCTTC CASSLRVSGTRYNEQFF
. . TRBJ2-5 TRBV20-1 TGCAGTGCTAGAGATGCACAGGACTACCAAGAGACCCAGTACTTC CSARDAQDYQETQYF
TRBD1 many TRBJ2-3 TRBV29-1 TGCAGCGCCGGGACAGGGGCAGATACGCAGTATTTT CSAGTGADTQYF
TRBD1 . TRBJ2-1 TRBV5-1 TGCGCCAGCAGCTTGCGGCCAGGGGGCTACAATGAGCAGTTCTTC CASSLRPGGYNEQFF
. many TRBJ2-1 TRBV6-5 TGTGCCAGCAGTTACTGGACCGGGCCCCGGAATGAGCAGTTCTTC CASSYWTGPRNEQFF
. few TRBJ1-5 TRBV10-1 TGCGCCAGCAGTGAGTCCGTCAGGGTGCCTGGCAATCAGCCCCAGCATTTT CASSESVRVPGNQPQHF
. many TRBJ2-1 TRBV24-1 TGTGCCACCAGTGATTCCCTCCCGGGGAGGAGCGATGAGCAGTTCTTC CATSDSLPGRSDEQFF
TRBD1 many TRBJ2-6 TRBV20-1 TGCAGTGTTCCGACAGGGGCTGGGGCCAACGTCCTGACTTTC CSVPTGAGANVLTF
. . TRBJ1-2 TRBV6-6 TGTGCCAGCAGTGCCGGCGGGACTTATGGCTACACCTTC CASSAGGTYGYTF
. few TRBJ1-5 TRBV6-1 TGTGCCAGCAGCCGGGTGCTGAATCAGCCCCAGCATTTT CASSRVLNQPQHF
. few TRBJ2-2 TRBV6-6 TGTGCCACCAGTATGAACACCGGGGAGCTGTTTTTT CATSMNTGELFF
. few TRBJ1-1 TRBV29-1 TGCAGCGGGGCAGGCCTATGGAAGAACACTGAAGCTTTCTTT CSGAGLWKNTEAFF
TRBD2 . TRBJ2-5 TRBV12-3/TRBV12-4 TGTGCCAGCAGTATACTAGCGAGTCAAGAGACCCAGTACTTC CASSILASQETQYF
. few TRBJ1-5 TRBV15 TGTGCCACCAGCAGAGATGGACAGCCCCAGCATTTT CATSRDGQPQHF
TRBD2 many TRBJ2-3 TRBV28 TGTGCCAGCAGTTTAGAGGGACTAGCGGGAGCCACAGATACGCAGTATTTT CASSLEGLAGATDTQYF
. . TRBJ2-7 TRBV3-1 TGTGCCAGCAGCCAAGTGGGTCCGGTCCGGGGCGCCAACTACGAGCAGTACTTC CASSQVGPVRGANYEQYF
. few TRBJ1-4 TRBV5-5 TGTGCCAGCAGCTTGGCCGGGGGGGCAGTCAATGAAAAACTGTTTTTT CASSLAGGAVNEKLFF
TRBD2 few TRBJ2-3 TRBV12-3/TRBV12-4 TGTGCCAGCAGTCCGGGACTAGCGGGGGGGGTAGATACGCAGTATTTT CASSPGLAGGVDTQYF
. few TRBJ2-5 TRBV7-2 TGTGCCAGCAGCTTAGCGCGGGTAGCTGGCCAAGAGACCCAGTACTTC CASSLARVAGQETQYF
TRBD1 many TRBJ1-2 TRBV20-1 TGCAGTGCTAGAGGCCAGGGGGCGCTTGGCTACACCTTC CSARGQGALGYTF
. . TRBJ2-5 TRBV4-2 TGTGCCAGCAGCCAAGTTGAAGGGGGGTCCCTCCGTGGGACCCAGTACTTC CASSQVEGGSLRGTQYF
. . TRBJ1-2 TRBV5-1 TGCGCCAGCAGTCAGGGATTCGGCGGCTACACCTTC CASSQGFGGYTF
. once TRBJ1-5 TRBV28 TGTGCCAGCAGTCTCCCCTGGAGTTTGGAGCATAGCAATCAGCCCCAGCATTTT CASSLPWSLEHSNQPQHF
. . TRBJ1-5 TRBV12-3/TRBV12-4 TGTGCCAGCAGTTTCGGATTCCTCCGAGATCAGCCCCAGCATTTT CASSFGFLRDQPQHF